The TCR beta chain under discussion was sequenced for a study of vaccination and CD4 T cells after COVID-19. This clonotype counts as medium-sized (0.01 to 0.1%). The antigen remains unidentified. Once obtained from cultured CD4+ T cells, the DNA was sequenced using the Oncomine TCR Beta short-read assay. TCRdb itself ran the PCR reads through MiXCR, one entry per CDR3 protein. The profile covers some 6,600 distinct CDR3 sequences, with 20% to 25% appearing a single time and over 20% taken by the ten largest. The sample's treatment: 10-day PBMC culture with coronavirus spike peptide pools or control peptides (ViraFEST assay). Via ViraFEST, peptide pools expanded antigen-specific T cells before TCR sequencing. Deletions cut 0 bases from V and 5 bases from J, with 7 bases between. Germline CDR1 SGHAT, CDR2 FQDESV (reference sequence). This CDR3 contains 13 residues.

V and J are TRBV11-1 and TRBJ2-5; a possible D gene is TRBD2 (6 bases). The TCR comes from a human donor who had recovered from COVID-19. The input for sequencing was CD4+ T cells from blood, cultured in vitro, taken after SARS-CoV-2 vaccination. This chain's CDR3 is CASSLAGLETQYF. The CDR3 region has the DNA TGTGCCAGCAGCTTAGCGGGACTGGAGACCCAGTACTTC.